This TCR beta chain appears in the sequencing data of a study of blood T cells in healthy people across ages. This clonotype occurred a few times. Trimming pared 6 bases from V and 8 bases from J, leaving 17 bases between. This CDR3 is 14 amino acids long. Germline values: CDR1 ENHRY, CDR2 SYGVKD. For the second PCR, which ran for roughly 6 to 12 cycles, a sample-barcoded 5' primer and a J-beta primer mix were used. TCRdb re-analysed the 5' RACE reads in MiXCR, keeping a single row per CDR3 protein. The sample has 1.5 million to 2 million distinct CDR3 sequences, 28% seen once. Sequencing was done on a sample of blood. The receptor comes from a young woman in good health. The chain joins TRBV10-3 to TRBJ2-1; D ambiguous. The CDR3 nucleotides read TGTGCCATCAGGAAGACGGAAGCGCGCGATGAGCAGTTCTTC. This codes for CAIRKTEARDEQFF.